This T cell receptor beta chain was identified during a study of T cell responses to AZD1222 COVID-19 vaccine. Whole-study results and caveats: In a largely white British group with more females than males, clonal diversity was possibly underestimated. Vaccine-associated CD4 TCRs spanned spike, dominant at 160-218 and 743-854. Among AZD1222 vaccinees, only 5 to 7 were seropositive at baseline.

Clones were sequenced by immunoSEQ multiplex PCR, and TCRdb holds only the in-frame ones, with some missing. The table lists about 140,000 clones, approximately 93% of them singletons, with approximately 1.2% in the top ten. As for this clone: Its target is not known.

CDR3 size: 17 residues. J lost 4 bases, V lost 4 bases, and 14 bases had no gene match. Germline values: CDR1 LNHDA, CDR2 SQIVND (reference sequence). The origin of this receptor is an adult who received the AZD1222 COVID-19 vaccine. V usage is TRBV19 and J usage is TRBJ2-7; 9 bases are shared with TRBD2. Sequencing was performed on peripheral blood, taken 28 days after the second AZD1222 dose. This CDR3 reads CASSNPISGSGVYEQYF. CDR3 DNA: TGTGCCAGTAGTAATCCCATTAGCGGGAGCGGCGTGTACGAGCAGTACTTC. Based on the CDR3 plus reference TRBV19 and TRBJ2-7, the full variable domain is DGGITQSPKYLFRKEGQNVTLSCEQNLNHDAMYWYRQDPGQGLRLIYYSQIVNDFQKGDIAEGYSVSREKKESFPLTVTSAQKNPTAFYLCASSNPISGSGVYEQYFGPGTRLTVT.